These 15 T cell receptor beta chains came from one sample sequenced in a study of blood T cell repertoires in COVID-19. Here immunoSEQ multiplex PCR was the method, and the copy in TCRdb shows in-frame clones only, minus some. The table records about 130,000 clones, 75% to 90% of them present only once. Sample: peripheral blood. The origin of the receptors is a man aged 50 or older with active COVID-19.

This chain links TRBV15 with TRBJ2-1; TRBD2 agrees at 8 bases. Germline assignment: CDR1 LNHNV and CDR2 YYDKDF (reference sequence). Trimming at V came to 5 bases and at J to 9 bases, leaving 15 bases not matched to a gene. This CDR3 region has 16 residues. The CDR3 here is CATSPRKPGGFVEQFF. CDR3 sequence (DNA): TGTGCCACCAGCCCCCGGAAACCGGGGGGGTTCGTTGAGCAGTTCTTC.

The V gene is TRBV5-4, the J gene TRBJ2-1; D is unresolved. Germline-derived CDR1 and CDR2 are SGHNT and YYREEE (reference sequence). V was pared by 0 bases and J by 3 bases, with 7 bases between. The CDR3 length is 14 residues. This CDR3 is CASSLGANYNEQFF. In DNA form, the CDR3 reads TGTGCCAGCAGCTTGGGGGCAAACTACAATGAGCAGTTCTTC.

V is TRBV5-1 and J is TRBJ1-2; TRBD1 might be the D (5 bases). V lost 4 bases, J lost 8 bases, and 18 bases lay in between. This CDR3 region has 14 residues. Germline values: CDR1 SGHRS, CDR2 YFSETQ. In DNA form, the CDR3 reads TGCGCCAGCAGCCCCGACAGAACCCTCCGAGGCTACACCTTC. This encodes CASSPDRTLRGYTF.

The rearrangement uses TRBV6-5 and TRBJ2-5, with TRBD1 identical over 9 bases. Germline lookup yields CDR1 MNHEY and CDR2 SVGAGI. J was trimmed by 1 base and V by 6 bases; bases with no gene match: 3. This CDR3 is 14 amino acids long. The CDR3 DNA reads TGTGCCAGCAGGTCGACAGGGGGCCAAGAGACCCAGTACTTC. Translation gives CASRSTGGQETQYF.

The chain is built from TRBV4-2 and TRBJ2-2; 9 bases map to TRBD2. This CDR3 contains 19 residues. Germline values: CDR1 LGHNA, CDR2 YNFKEQ. Trimming took 1 base from V and 4 from J; bases not matched to a gene: 13. This CDR3 is CASSQVLEAGGLGTGELFF. For the CDR3, the DNA is TGTGCCAGCAGCCAAGTCCTTGAGGCGGGGGGGCTTGGCACCGGGGAGCTGTTTTTT.

CDR3 amino acids: CATQTIAGFGYEQYF. DNA of the CDR3: TGTGCCACCCAAACCATAGCGGGGTTCGGCTACGAGCAGTACTTC. The chain recombines TRBV6-4 with TRBJ2-7; 8 bases are shared with TRBD2. The CDR3 runs 15 residues. Germline CDR1 and CDR2: MRHNA and SNTAGT. V lost 10 bases, J lost 3 bases, and 14 bases stayed unmatched.

Here the CDR3 reads CASSLWAQARGEQFF. CDR3 bases: TGTGCCAGCAGCTTGTGGGCCCAGGCTCGGGGTGAGCAGTTCTTC. The chain uses TRBV11-2 and TRBJ2-1; D is possibly TRBD2 (5 bases). CDR1 is SGHAT, CDR2 FQNNGV, per germline. This CDR3 has 15 amino acids. V was cut by 3 bases and J by 9 bases, with 18 bases left in between.

The chain recombines TRBV20-1 with TRBJ2-3; TRBD1 matches 8 bases. CDR3 length equals 14 residues. The V and J ends lost 3 bases and 1 base, in that order; junction bases with no gene match: 3. Germline V gene data show CDR1 as DFQATT and CDR2 as SNEGSKA (reference sequence). This chain's CDR3 is CSASGQGRTDTQYF. In DNA form, the CDR3 reads TGCAGTGCTAGTGGACAGGGACGCACAGATACGCAGTATTTT.

This chain's CDR3 is CASSSGQGSVNEQFF. The CDR3 region has the DNA TGCGCCAGCAGCTCTGGACAGGGAAGCGTCAATGAGCAGTTCTTC. The J gene is TRBJ2-1, the V gene TRBV5-1, with 8 nucleotides matching TRBD1. This CDR3 region has 15 residues. Germline trimming cut 3 bases from V and 6 bases from J; bases unmatched to any gene: 8. Germline loops: CDR1 SGHRS, CDR2 YFSETQ.

This clone was counted a single time. V and J are TRBV27 and TRBJ1-5; the D is unclear. There are 13 residues in the CDR3. V dropped 3 bases and J dropped 0 bases, with 3 bases sitting between them. Germline V gene lookup returns CDR1 MNHEY and CDR2 SMNVEV (reference sequence). CDR3 protein: CASSLRSNQPQHF. The CDR3 DNA reads as TGTGCCAGCAGTTTGCGTAGCAATCAGCCCCAGCATTTT.

V and J are TRBV3-1 (or the pseudogene TRBV3-2) and TRBJ2-4, with 9 bases aligning to TRBD2. V shed 0 bases and J 7 bases; nucleotides not matched to a gene: 7. The CDR3 covers 16 residues. In germline, CDR1 is LGHDT, CDR2 YNNKEL (reference sequence). The CDR3 loop reads CASSQDLAGSLNIQYF. CDR3 DNA sequence: TGTGCCAGCAGCCAAGACCTAGCGGGGTCGCTGAACATTCAGTACTTC.

This clone was seen a single time. The chain joins TRBV18 to TRBJ2-5, with a weak D call TRBD2 (6 bases). The CDR3 totals 15 residues. V gave up 3 bases and J gave up 5 bases, with 16 bases separating them. Germline CDR1 is KGHSH and CDR2 is LQKENI. The CDR3 coding sequence is TGTGCCAGCTCACCTGTCGACCTACGGGAGGAGACCCAGTACTTC. Its protein is CASSPVDLREETQYF.

V gene TRBV4-1 combines with J gene TRBJ2-7; perhaps TRBD1 as D (6 bases). Between the trimmed V and J ends, which lost 0 bases and 2 bases, there was a span of 11 bases. The CDR3 consists of 15 residues. The germline gives CDR1 MGHRA, CDR2 YSYEKL. This CDR3 reads CASSQDWAGAYEQYF. As DNA, the CDR3 is TGCGCCAGCAGCCAAGATTGGGCAGGGGCCTACGAGCAGTACTTC.

The rearrangement joins TRBV11-2 to TRBJ2-5; 13 positions match TRBD2. From germline, CDR1 is SGHAT and CDR2 FQNNGV. The length of the CDR3 is 17 residues. Trimming cost V 5 bases and J 2 bases; bases outside gene matches: 8. Here the CDR3 DNA reads TGTGCCAGCAGCGTCGGTTCACTAGCGGGGGGGCAAGAGACCCAGTACTTC. Translation gives CASSVGSLAGGQETQYF.

J is TRBJ2-3 and V is TRBV7-9, with D unclear. CDR1 and CDR2 from the germline V gene are SEHNR and FQNEAQ (reference sequence). The CDR3 is made up of 13 amino acids. V was cut by 0 bases and J by 4 bases, with 5 bases left in between. The DNA for the CDR3 is TGTGCCAGCAGCTTAGCTCGTTCAGATACGCAGTATTTT. This gives the protein CASSLARSDTQYF.